A selection of T cell receptor beta chains follows, all from one sample in a study of OX40 agonist ivuxolimab in advanced cancers. Clones were read by immunoSEQ multiplex PCR, and TCRdb kept only the in-frame ones, dropping some. The repertoire holds about 79,000 clones, with less than 95% as singletons. Sequences were derived from CD4+ or CD8+ T cells sorted from blood, sampled in a trial of the OX40 agonist ivuxolimab. Every receptor here comes from an adult with an advanced solid tumor such as melanoma, head and neck, liver or kidney cancer. Both conserved end residues are part of each CDR3. D genes are given only for firm matches. Clone sizes are given selectively: once, few, many, or a class where the clone is expanded.

j_call | clone_size | d_call | v_call | cdr3_aa | cdr3_nt
TRBJ1-2 | - | TRBD1 | TRBV7-2 | CASSLEGGGRGSYGYTF | TGTGCCAGCAGCTTAGAGGGAGGCGGCAGGGGGTCCTATGGCTACACCTTC
TRBJ1-1 | once | - | TRBV5-1 | CASSLEVGGNAEAFF | TGCGCCAGCAGCTTGGAAGTCGGGGGAAACGCTGAAGCTTTCTTT
TRBJ2-5 | - | TRBD1 | TRBV28 | CASSLWPGQGVQPQETQYF | TGTGCCAGCAGTTTATGGCCAGGGCAGGGGGTACAACCCCAAGAGACCCAGTACTTC
TRBJ1-2 | - | - | TRBV19 | CASSTSKIINYGYTF | TGTGCCAGTAGTACCTCGAAGATCATTAACTATGGCTACACCTTC
TRBJ2-7 | - | - | TRBV10-3 | CAIKGSSYEQYF | TGTGCCATCAAGGGGTCCTCCTACGAGCAGTACTTC
TRBJ2-7 | - | - | TRBV7-9 | CASSLGDSSYEQYF | TGTGCCAGCAGCCTCGGTGACAGCTCCTACGAGCAGTACTTC
TRBJ1-2 | - | - | TRBV7-2 | CASSLGQINYGYTF | TGTGCCAGCAGCCTCGGACAGATTAACTATGGCTACACCTTC
TRBJ1-5 | - | - | TRBV28 | CASTWGGAYNQPQHF | TGTGCCAGCACCTGGGGAGGGGCCTACAATCAGCCCCAGCATTTT
TRBJ1-5 | - | - | TRBV7-8 | CASSLNRKPQHF | TGTGCCAGCAGCTTGAACAGGAAGCCCCAGCATTTT
TRBJ1-2 | - | - | TRBV19 | CASSGPSSNYGYTF | TGTGCCAGTTCAGGCCCCTCTTCTAACTATGGCTACACCTTC
TRBJ1-3 | once | - | TRBV7-6 | CASSLSQSSIGNTIYF | TGTGCCAGCAGCTTATCACAGTCAAGTATTGGAAACACCATATATTTT
TRBJ2-7 | - | TRBD1 | TRBV10-3 | CAATDRGYEQYF | TGTGCCGCCACGGACAGGGGCTACGAGCAGTACTTC
TRBJ1-2 | - | - | TRBV12-5 | CASGLGIIYGYTF | TGTGCTAGTGGTTTGGGGATCATCTATGGCTACACCTTC
TRBJ2-1 | - | - | TRBV29-1 | CSVAYRSPYNEQFF | TGCAGCGTTGCCTATCGGTCCCCCTACAATGAGCAGTTCTTC
TRBJ2-7 | once | - | TRBV7-3 | CASSLMGGPYEQYF | TGTGCCAGCAGCTTAATGGGGGGGCCTTACGAGCAGTACTTC
TRBJ1-2 | - | - | TRBV18 | CASSPPRQTLANYGYTF | TGTGCCAGCTCACCACCGAGACAGACTTTAGCTAACTATGGCTACACCTTC
TRBJ1-2 | - | TRBD1 | TRBV11-3 | CASSPRTGWIYGYTF | TGTGCCAGCAGCCCGAGGACAGGGTGGATCTATGGCTACACCTTC
TRBJ1-3 | - | - | TRBV28 | CASSDIRGDGNTIYF | TGTGCCAGCAGTGATATTCGGGGCGATGGAAACACCATATATTTT
TRBJ2-3 | - | - | TRBV5-1 | CASFRGRDSYTQYF | TGCGCCAGCTTCCGGGGGCGCGATAGTTATACGCAGTATTTT
TRBJ2-3 | once | TRBD1 | TRBV6-6 | CASRNTGTGAPDTQYF | TGTGCCAGCAGGAACACCGGGACAGGGGCCCCAGATACGCAGTATTTT
TRBJ1-1 | - | - | TRBV6-1 | CASSSRVDTEAFF | TGTGCCAGCAGTAGCAGGGTAGACACTGAAGCTTTCTTT
TRBJ2-1 | - | TRBD2 | TRBV27 | CASHREGRSSYNEQFF | TGTGCCAGCCACCGGGAGGGAAGGAGCTCCTACAATGAGCAGTTCTTC
TRBJ1-4 | - | - | TRBV7-9 | CASSLSATNEKLFF | TGTGCCAGCAGCTTAAGTGCAACTAATGAAAAACTGTTTTTT
TRBJ1-4 | - | - | TRBV11-2 | CASLPPGATNEKLFF | TGTGCCAGCCTCCCTCCAGGGGCAACTAATGAAAAACTGTTTTTT
TRBJ2-4 | - | TRBD2 | TRBV11-2 | CASRSGGVAKNIQYF | TGTGCCAGCCGGAGCGGGGGGGTAGCCAAAAACATTCAGTACTTC
TRBJ2-2 | - | TRBD2 | TRBV7-2 | CASSLAGGFGELFF | TGTGCCAGCAGCCTAGCGGGGGGGTTCGGGGAGCTGTTTTTT
TRBJ2-5 | - | TRBD1 | TRBV10-3 | CAIRPGQGSVETQYF | TGTGCCATCAGGCCCGGACAGGGTAGTGTGGAGACCCAGTACTTC
TRBJ2-2 | - | TRBD1 | TRBV5-1 | CASSLVQGGTGELFF | TGCGCCAGCAGCTTGGTACAGGGGGGCACCGGGGAGCTGTTTTTT
TRBJ2-2 | - | TRBD1 | TRBV5-6 | CASSRRDSYTGELFF | TGTGCCAGCAGCCGAAGGGACAGTTACACCGGGGAGCTGTTTTTT
TRBJ2-1 | - | - | TRBV30 | CAWSGGSNEQFF | TGTGCCTGGAGTGGGGGGTCCAATGAGCAGTTCTTC
TRBJ2-1 | - | TRBD2 | TRBV7-3 | CASSLLAGGQSEQFF | TGTGCCAGCAGTCTTCTAGCGGGGGGGCAAAGTGAGCAGTTCTTC
TRBJ1-1 | - | - | TRBV5-1 | CASSLALGSGTEAFF | TGCGCCAGCAGCTTGGCCCTGGGATCTGGCACTGAAGCTTTCTTT
TRBJ1-5 | - | TRBD1 | TRBV6-1 | CASSTYQGAQPQHF | TGTGCCAGCAGCACATACCAGGGGGCTCAGCCCCAGCATTTT
TRBJ2-3 | few | TRBD2 | TRBV29-1 | CSVPLLLAGGPDTQYF | TGCAGCGTCCCGTTACTCCTAGCGGGGGGACCAGATACGCAGTATTTT
TRBJ1-5 | - | - | TRBV6-1 | CASSFQPGENQPQHF | TGTGCCAGCAGTTTCCAACCTGGGGAAAATCAGCCCCAGCATTTT
TRBJ1-5 | - | - | TRBV19 | CASSGQDSNQPQHF | TGTGCCAGTTCAGGGCAGGATAGCAATCAGCCCCAGCATTTT
TRBJ2-7 | - | TRBD2 | TRBV27 | CASSPGLLYEQYF | TGTGCCAGCAGTCCGGGACTACTCTACGAGCAGTACTTC
TRBJ2-6 | - | - | TRBV4-2 | CASSQDRGLTFSGANVLTF | TGTGCCAGCAGCCAAGATCGCGGACTCACCTTCTCTGGGGCCAACGTCCTGACTTTC
TRBJ1-5 | - | TRBD1 | TRBV15 | CATSSKGQGARQPQHF | TGTGCCACCAGCAGCAAAGGACAGGGGGCAAGGCAGCCCCAGCATTTT
TRBJ1-3 | - | TRBD1 | TRBV27 | CASSQGQGVGNTIYF | TGTGCCAGCAGTCAGGGACAGGGCGTCGGAAACACCATATATTTT
TRBJ2-7 | - | TRBD1 | TRBV6-5 | CASSYGQGAIYEQYF | TGTGCCAGCAGTTACGGACAGGGGGCCATCTACGAGCAGTACTTC
TRBJ1-1 | - | - | TRBV9 | CASSPLRGTEAFF | TGTGCCAGCAGCCCCCTCCGGGGCACTGAAGCTTTCTTT
TRBJ1-2 | - | - | TRBV5-4 | CASSLDWSRYGYTF | TGTGCCAGCAGCTTGGACTGGTCTAGATATGGCTACACCTTC
TRBJ2-3 | - | - | TRBV4-1 | CASSQDRGAPTVTDTQYF | TGCGCCAGCAGCCAAGATAGAGGGGCGCCCACCGTGACAGATACGCAGTATTTT
TRBJ2-3 | - | TRBD1 | TRBV18 | CASSDSQGPWADTQYF | TGTGCCAGCTCCGATTCACAGGGGCCATGGGCAGATACGCAGTATTTT
TRBJ1-1 | - | - | TRBV30 | CAWSVRVGRLANTEAFF | TGTGCCTGGAGTGTACGAGTTGGGAGGCTAGCGAACACTGAAGCTTTCTTT
TRBJ1-1 | - | - | TRBV18 | CASSPEETMNTEAFF | TGTGCCAGCTCACCGGAGGAAACTATGAACACTGAAGCTTTCTTT
TRBJ2-2 | - | TRBD1 | TRBV19 | CATRTGINTGELFF | TGTGCCACTAGGACAGGGATTAACACCGGGGAGCTGTTTTTT
TRBJ1-6 | - | - | TRBV30 | CALGGVGRNSPLHF | TGTGCCCTAGGAGGGGTCGGGAGAAATTCACCCCTCCACTTT